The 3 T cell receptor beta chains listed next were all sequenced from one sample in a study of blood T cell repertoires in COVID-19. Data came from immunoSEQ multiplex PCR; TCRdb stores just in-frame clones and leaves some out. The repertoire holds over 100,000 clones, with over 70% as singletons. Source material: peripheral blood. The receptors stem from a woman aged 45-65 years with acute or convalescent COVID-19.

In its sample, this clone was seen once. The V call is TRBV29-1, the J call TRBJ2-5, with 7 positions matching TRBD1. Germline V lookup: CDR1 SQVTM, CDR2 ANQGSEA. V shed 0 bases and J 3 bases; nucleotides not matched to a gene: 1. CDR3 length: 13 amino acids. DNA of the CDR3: TGCAGCGTTGAAGACGGGACAGAAGAGACCCAGTACTTC. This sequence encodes CSVEDGTEETQYF.

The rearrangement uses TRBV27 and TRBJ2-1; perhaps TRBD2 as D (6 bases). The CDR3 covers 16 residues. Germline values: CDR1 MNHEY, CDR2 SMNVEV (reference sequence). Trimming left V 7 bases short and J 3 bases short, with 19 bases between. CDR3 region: CASIAPRRGGYNEQFF. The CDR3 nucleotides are TGTGCCAGCATTGCCCCAAGGAGGGGAGGCTACAATGAGCAGTTCTTC.

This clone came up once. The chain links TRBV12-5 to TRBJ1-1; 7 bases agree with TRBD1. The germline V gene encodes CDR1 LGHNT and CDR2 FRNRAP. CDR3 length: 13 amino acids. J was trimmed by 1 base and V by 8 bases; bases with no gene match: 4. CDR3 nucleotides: TGTGCTAGTACTTCAGGGGGGAACACTGAAGCTTTCTTT. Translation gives CASTSGGNTEAFF.